Below, 12 T cell receptor beta chains from the same sample are listed, as sequenced in a study of cytomegalovirus exposure and HLA in healthy donors. PCR was performed using 60 Vbeta and 13 Jbeta primers. Using immunoSEQ multiplex PCR, the repertoire was profiled, and TCRdb retains in-frame clones only, with some absent. The sample has 200,000 or so clones; about 86% are singletons. Material for sequencing was PBMCs. All receptors come from a young woman in good health and CMV-seropositive.

The chain carries TRBV4-3 and TRBJ2-3; D call uncertain. The V end lost 1 base, the J end lost 4 bases, and 12 bases lay between the germline ends. Germline values: CDR1 LGHNA, CDR2 YSLEER. The CDR3 loop spans 15 amino acids. The DNA for the CDR3 is TGCGCCAGCAGCCAAGCTAAGAGATTCCCAGATACGCAGTATTTT. It yields the protein CASSQAKRFPDTQYF.

The genes are TRBV30 and TRBJ1-5, with D possibly matching TRBD1 (5 bases). This CDR3 spans 12 amino acids. V dropped 5 bases and J dropped 1 base, with 6 bases sitting between them. Germline V CDR1 and CDR2: GTSNPN, SVGIG (reference sequence). CDR3 amino acids: CAWGGSNQPQHF. In DNA form, the CDR3 reads TGTGCCTGGGGGGGGAGCAATCAGCCCCAGCATTTT.

Notes on this clone: One end of the junction is discordant with germline, which a read error may explain. V and J are TRBV6-5 and TRBJ1-2; 8 positions match TRBD1. In germline, CDR1 is MNHEY, CDR2 SVGAGI. The CDR3 runs 11 residues. In nucleotides, the CDR3 is TGTGCCGGCAGGGGGCCGGCTGGCTACACCTTC. Protein product: CAGRGPAGYTF.

The chain joins TRBV14 to TRBJ2-7; 11 bases fit TRBD2. Germline V CDR1 and CDR2: SGHDN, FVKESK. Trimming at V came to 4 bases and at J to 6 bases, leaving 5 bases not matched to a gene. The CDR3 spans 14 residues. CDR3 protein: CASSLAGGLFEQYF. DNA of the CDR3: TGTGCCAGCAGCCTAGCGGGGGGGTTGTTCGAGCAGTACTTC.

Only one count was recorded for this clone. The chain employs TRBV28 and TRBJ1-1; 7 nucleotides align to TRBD1. This CDR3 is 15 amino acids long. The germline CDR1 and CDR2 sequences are MDHEN and SYDVKM. Unmatched junction bases numbered 11, after V lost 4 bases and J lost 6 bases. CDR3 protein: CASSWAQGQGAEAFF. The CDR3 bases are TGTGCCAGCAGTTGGGCTCAGGGCCAGGGGGCTGAAGCTTTCTTT. The full variable domain, rest sourced from reference TRBV28 and TRBJ1-1, is DVKVTQSSRYLVKRTGEKVFLECVQDMDHENMFWYRQDPGLGLRLIYFSYDVKMKEKGDIPEGYSVSREKKERFSLILESASTNQTSMYLCASSWAQGQGAEAFFGQGTRLTVV.

This chain joins TRBV28 and TRBJ1-6; TRBD1 might be the D (5 bases). Germline V CDR1 and CDR2: MDHEN, SYDVKM. The CDR3 is made up of 17 amino acids. V lost 7 bases and J lost 7, with 23 bases in between. The CDR3: CASNINRGHVKNSPLHF. The CDR3 DNA reads as TGTGCCAGCAACATAAACCGTGGACATGTAAAGAATTCACCCCTCCACTTT. The entire variable domain, with the rest obtained from reference TRBV28 and TRBJ1-6, is as follows: DVKVTQSSRYLVKRTGEKVFLECVQDMDHENMFWYRQDPGLGLRLIYFSYDVKMKEKGDIPEGYSVSREKKERFSLILESASTNQTSMYLCASNINRGHVKNSPLHFGNGTRLTVT.

The chain uses TRBV4-2 and TRBJ2-2; the match to TRBD2 covers 12 bases. This CDR3 is built from 16 residues. V was clipped by 3 bases and J by 6 bases; unmatched bases: 5. The germline V gene encodes CDR1 LGHNA and CDR2 YNFKEQ. CDR3 in DNA: TGTGCCAGCAGCCAGGCGGCTAGCGGGGGGGCCGGGGAGCTGTTTTTT. This encodes CASSQAASGGAGELFF.

The gene calls are TRBV28 and TRBJ1-1; D call uncertain. The germline V gene has CDR1 MDHEN and CDR2 SYDVKM. This CDR3 comprises 13 residues. V was clipped by 2 bases and J by 4 bases, with 8 bases between them. CDR3 in DNA: TGTGCCAGCAGTTTACCCCGAGGCACTGAAGCTTTCTTT. Translating gives CASSLPRGTEAFF.

This chain uses TRBV6-5 with TRBJ2-2, with D possibly being TRBD1 (6 bases). This CDR3 spans 16 amino acids. V lost 0 bases, J lost 5 bases, and 13 bases lay in between. Germline-derived CDR1 and CDR2 are MNHEY and SVGAGI. The CDR3, as DNA: TGTGCCAGCAGTTACTCTGGTCCCAGGGGAACCGGGGAGCTGTTTTTT. This codes for CASSYSGPRGTGELFF.

The gene calls are TRBV28 and TRBJ1-2; no clear D. CDR1 is MDHEN, CDR2 SYDVKM, per germline. The CDR3 contains 13 residues. V gave up 7 bases and J gave up 5 bases, with 14 bases separating them. The CDR3: CASTPDGRYGYTF. In DNA, the CDR3 is TGTGCCAGCACCCCCGACGGGAGATATGGCTACACCTTC.

The chain uses TRBV11-2 and TRBJ1-2, with D perhaps TRBD1 (5 bases). The CDR3 is made up of 14 amino acids. The V end lost 6 bases, the J end lost 0 bases, and 11 bases lay between the germline ends. The germline V gene has CDR1 SGHAT and CDR2 FQNNGV. CDR3 residues: CASSSDKSNYGYTF. DNA of the CDR3: TGTGCCAGCAGTTCGGACAAATCTAACTATGGCTACACCTTC. The variable domain in full, completed from reference TRBV11-2 and TRBJ1-2, reads EAGVAQSPRYKIIEKRQSVAFWCNPISGHATLYWYQQILGQGPKLLIQFQNNGVVDDSQLPKDRFSAERLKGVDSTLKIQPAKLEDSAVYLCASSSDKSNYGYTFGSGTRLTVV.

The chain combines TRBV6-5 with TRBJ1-1; 8 bases match TRBD1. The CDR3 spans 14 residues. Germline lookup yields CDR1 MNHEY and CDR2 SVGAGI. V trimming: 6 bases; J trimming: 3 bases; junction bases outside the gene matches: 6. DNA for the CDR3: TGTGCCAGCAGCTCGGGACAGGTGGACACTGAAGCTTTCTTT. This sequence encodes CASSSGQVDTEAFF.